These T cell receptor beta chains were read from a single sample in a study of blood T cell repertoires in COVID-19. Profiling relied on immunoSEQ multiplex PCR, and the TCRdb table lists in-frame clones only, not all of them. The sample comprises about 300,000 clones, about nine tenths of which are singletons, and over 2% rests with the top ten. Material: PBMCs or T cells enriched from blood (not recorded which). These TCRs come from a woman between 18 and 29 years old who had recovered from COVID-19. CDR3s include the opening cysteine and the closing phenylalanine or tryptophan. D genes are given only for firm matches. Clone size is given for some rows only: seen once, a few or many times, or a class if the clone is expanded.

TRBV20-1	TRBJ1-1	.	.	TGCAGTATTACAGAGAACACTGAAGCTTTCTTT	CSITENTEAFF
TRBV10-1	TRBJ1-2	.	.	TGCGCCAGCAGTGAGTCGCCGGACTATGGCTACACCTTC	CASSESPDYGYTF
TRBV10-3	TRBJ2-7	TRBD1	.	TGTGCCACCCAGGGGGTCTACGAGCAGTACTTC	CATQGVYEQYF
TRBV12-5	TRBJ1-1	.	.	TGTGCTAGTGGTGCAGGGGAGTCCACTGAAGCTTTCTTT	CASGAGESTEAFF
TRBV15	TRBJ2-3	TRBD1	.	TGTGCCACCAGCAGAGATCGGGGGACAGGGGATGGAGATACGCAGTATTTT	CATSRDRGTGDGDTQYF
TRBV6-5	TRBJ2-7	TRBD1	.	TGTGCCAGCAAAAGGGACAGACAGACCTACGAGCAGTACTTC	CASKRDRQTYEQYF
TRBV4-1	TRBJ1-2	.	once	TGCGCCAGCAGCAGGATACAGGGAGACTATGGCTACACCTTC	CASSRIQGDYGYTF
TRBV7-9	TRBJ2-7	TRBD2	few	TGTGCCAGCAGCTCCCCTAGCGGAGAAGCCTACGAGCAGTACTTC	CASSSPSGEAYEQYF
TRBV28	TRBJ2-2	.	.	TGTGCCAGCAGTTTTCCCCACGGGTTTTTGAACACCGGGGAGCTGTTTTTT	CASSFPHGFLNTGELFF
TRBV5-1	TRBJ1-6	.	.	TGCGCCAGCAGCTTGAGTGGGACTAATAATTCACCCCTCCACTTT	CASSLSGTNNSPLHF
TRBV19	TRBJ2-7	TRBD1	.	TGTGCCAGTAGTATAGAGGGCAGGGGGTCCTACGAGCAGTACTTC	CASSIEGRGSYEQYF
TRBV5-1	TRBJ2-3	TRBD2	.	TGCGCCAGCAGCTTGGACATTGGACTAGCGGGAGGAGCAGATACGCAGTATTTT	CASSLDIGLAGGADTQYF
TRBV12-3/TRBV12-4	TRBJ2-7	TRBD2	.	TGTGCCAGCAGTTTAGAGGCTAGCGGCGAGCAGTACTTC	CASSLEASGEQYF